The 31 T cell receptor beta chains below all came from one sample that was sequenced in a study of T cell repertoires in cytomegalovirus infection. TCRdb passed the reads through MiXCR, listing each CDR3 protein once. The sample holds around 500,000 distinct CDR3 sequences, about 42% seen once. Their specific antigens are unknown. This sample comprised cultured PBMCs, obtained from culture after CMV antigen stimulation. Receptor source: a human donor in good health (CMV status not recorded). Some clones in this sample may be carry-over from other donors' samples.

This clonotype was detected a few times. The DNA of the CDR3 is TGTGCCAGCAGTATCGGGCCTGATGGCTACACCTTC. This translates into CASSIGPDGYTF. The V and J genes are TRBV28 and TRBJ1-2; no clear D. The CDR3 sequence is 12 residues long. CDR1 is MDHEN and CDR2 is SYDVKM in the germline V gene. V lost 5 bases to trimming and J lost 6 bases, with 10 bases between them.

The table lists this clonotype with a count of one. The chain is built from TRBV2 and TRBJ2-7; no firm D call. The germline CDR1 and CDR2 sequences are SNHLY and FYNNEI. Trimming took off 4 bases at V and 6 bases at J, with 7 bases between the two ends. The CDR3 is 11 amino acids. CDR3 sequence: CASSGDGEQYF. The CDR3 coding sequence is TGTGCCAGCAGTGGGGATGGCGAGCAGTACTTC.

This clonotype has more than one count but fewer than ten. V gene TRBV10-3 combines with J gene TRBJ2-2; weak D call: TRBD1 (6 bases). In germline, CDR1 is ENHRY, CDR2 SYGVKD. The CDR3 runs to 16 residues. The V end lost 0 bases, the J end lost 3 bases, and 11 bases lay between the germline ends. CDR3 residues: CAISESRDIYTGELFF. The DNA of the CDR3 is TGTGCCATCAGTGAGTCTCGGGACATCTACACCGGGGAGCTGTTTTTT.

This chain joins TRBV7-2 and TRBJ2-3; 8 nucleotides agree with TRBD2. V gave up 5 bases and J gave up 5 bases; unmatched junction bases: 12. Germline lookup yields CDR1 SGHTA and CDR2 FQGNSA. The CDR3 spans 16 residues. The CDR3 reads CASSPRTSRRGDTQYF. CDR3 in DNA: TGTGCCAGCAGCCCACGGACTAGCCGAAGGGGAGATACGCAGTATTTT.

CDR3: CASRGPSTYGYTF. The CDR3 coding sequence is TGTGCCAGTCGGGGGCCTTCGACCTATGGCTACACCTTC. This chain links TRBV6-1 with TRBJ1-2, with D possibly TRBD1 on 6 matching bases. From germline, CDR1 is MNHNS and CDR2 SASEGT. This CDR3 is 13 amino acids long. V lost 9 bases, J lost 4 bases, and 15 bases lay in between.

This clonotype has a handful of counts. The chain joins TRBV7-9 to TRBJ2-1, with D hard to call. V dropped 3 bases and J dropped 9 bases, with 9 bases sitting between them. CDR3 length: 12 amino acids. The germline CDR1 and CDR2 sequences are SEHNR and FQNEAQ (reference sequence). The CDR3 DNA follows: TGTGCCAGCAGCTTCCCCGGAAGTGAGCAGTTCTTC. Its protein product is CASSFPGSEQFF.

This chain uses TRBV11-2 with TRBJ2-5; 7 bases line up with TRBD2. CDR1 and CDR2 from the germline V gene are SGHAT and FQNNGV. This CDR3 has 15 amino acids. J gave up 2 bases and V 5 bases, and 8 bases lay outside the gene matches. The CDR3: CASSKTGTTQETQYF. CDR3 coding DNA: TGTGCCAGCAGCAAAACCGGGACTACTCAAGAGACCCAGTACTTC.

This clonotype was observed at least ten times. The chain carries TRBV7-2 and TRBJ1-1, with TRBD1 as a possible D gene (5 bases). The germline CDR1 and CDR2 sequences are SGHTA and FQGNSA. This CDR3 region has 15 residues. With 5 bases removed from V and 4 bases from J, the gap between germline ends came to 17 bases. DNA for the CDR3: TGTGCCAGCAGCGATGGGACCGCGGGTATCACTGAAGCTTTCTTT. Its protein is CASSDGTAGITEAFF.

This clonotype was seen more than once but under ten times. This sequence joins TRBV6-1 and TRBJ2-2; the match to TRBD1 covers 11 bases. J was trimmed by 3 bases and V by 5 bases; bases with no gene match: 5. CDR3 length equals 16 residues. Germline V gene lookup returns CDR1 MNHNS and CDR2 SASEGT. CDR3 nucleotides: TGTGCCAGCAGTAAACCGGGACAGGGGGACACCGGGGAGCTGTTTTTT. Protein: CASSKPGQGDTGELFF.

The chain is built from TRBV27 and TRBJ1-1; no firm D call. The germline V gene has CDR1 MNHEY and CDR2 SMNVEV (reference sequence). V was cut by 6 bases and J by 11 bases, with 13 bases left in between. The CDR3 sequence is 11 residues long. CDR3 coding DNA: TGTGCCAGCAGCGGACCGAAGGCGGCTTTCTTT. Protein product: CASSGPKAAFF.

V is TRBV6-1 and J is TRBJ1-1; D is unclear. Germline CDR1 reads MNHNS; CDR2 reads SASEGT. This CDR3 has 13 residues. Trimming took off 8 bases at V and 1 base at J, with 11 bases between the two ends. In nucleotides, the CDR3 is TGTGCCAGCCACAGCCCTCGGAACACTGAAGCTTTCTTT. It encodes CASHSPRNTEAFF.

The chain joins TRBV6-1 to TRBJ2-1, with D perhaps matching TRBD1 (6 bases). The CDR3 is 16 amino acids. Trimming cost V 3 bases and J 0 bases, with 12 bases left between them. The V gene's germline CDR1 is MNHNS and CDR2 SASEGT. The CDR3, as DNA: TGTGCCAGCAGTGAGGACAGCCAAAGCTCCTACAATGAGCAGTTCTTC. Translating gives CASSEDSQSSYNEQFF.

V and J are TRBV7-2 and TRBJ1-6, with D perhaps matching TRBD1 (5 bases). V lost 0 bases to trimming and J lost 10 bases, with 13 bases between them. Germline lookup yields CDR1 SGHTA and CDR2 FQGNSA. The CDR3 spans 15 residues. CDR3 in amino acids: CASSLAGGVGSPLHF. For the CDR3, the DNA is TGTGCCAGCAGCTTAGCGGGGGGAGTGGGGTCACCCCTCCACTTT.

This chain uses TRBV6-6 with TRBJ1-4; D perhaps matches TRBD1 (5 bases). V was clipped by 6 bases and J by 0 bases, with 17 bases between them. The CDR3 is 17 amino acids. The V gene's germline CDR1 is MNHNY and CDR2 SVGAGI (reference sequence). The CDR3 is CASRETERVATNEKLFF. The DNA for the CDR3 is TGTGCCAGCAGAGAGACAGAAAGAGTCGCAACTAATGAAAAACTGTTTTTT.

V usage is TRBV7-2 and J usage is TRBJ2-1; possibly TRBD1 or TRBD2 for D (5 bases each). The germline CDR1 and CDR2 sequences are SGHTA and FQGNSA. Trimming left V 1 base short and J 5 bases short, with 12 bases between. This CDR3 contains 15 residues. The chain's CDR3 is CASSLGGTLNNEQFF. CDR3 in DNA: TGTGCCAGCAGCTTAGGGGGGACCCTTAACAATGAGCAGTTCTTC.

The CDR3 region is CASSPPLAGGSYEQYF. The CDR3 nucleotides are TGTGCCAGCAGCCCCCCTCTAGCGGGAGGGTCCTACGAGCAGTACTTC. The chain has TRBV7-9 and TRBJ2-7, with TRBD2 matching 12 bases. Germline loops: CDR1 SEHNR, CDR2 FQNEAQ (reference sequence). Unmatched junction bases numbered 6, after V lost 5 bases and J lost 1 base. The CDR3 runs to 16 residues.

This clonotype was found once. This chain links TRBV11-2 with TRBJ1-4; no definite D call. Germline V gene sequence: CDR1 SGHAT, CDR2 FQNNGV. The CDR3 is 16 amino acids. Deletions cut 0 bases from V and 4 bases from J, with 12 bases between. As DNA, the CDR3 is TGTGCCAGCAGCTTAGAAATGGATCGGGGTAATGAAAAACTGTTTTTT. It translates to CASSLEMDRGNEKLFF.

The rearrangement uses TRBV7-3 and TRBJ1-2; D remains unclear. The CDR3 loop spans 14 amino acids. V was clipped by 5 bases and J by 3 bases, with 13 bases between them. In germline, CDR1 is SGHTA, CDR2 FQGTGA. The CDR3 nucleotides are TGTGCCAGCAGCACGGCCCCCACCCACTATGGCTACACCTTC. Amino acid sequence: CASSTAPTHYGYTF.

This clonotype has only a few counts. The chain couples TRBV7-2 to TRBJ2-5; 13 bases map to TRBD2. Germline CDR1 reads SGHTA; CDR2 reads FQGNSA. The CDR3 loop spans 19 amino acids. The V and J ends lost 5 bases and 0 bases, in that order; junction bases with no gene match: 12. The CDR3 protein is CASSPSLTSGGFNQETQYF. CDR3 DNA sequence: TGTGCCAGCAGCCCAAGCCTGACTAGCGGGGGGTTTAACCAAGAGACCCAGTACTTC. Drawing the rest from reference TRBV7-2 and TRBJ2-5, the complete variable domain is GAGVSQSPSNKVTEKGKDVELRCDPISGHTALYWYRQSLGQGLEFLIYFQGNSAPDKSGLPSDRFSAERTGGSVSTLTIQRTQQEDSAVYLCASSPSLTSGGFNQETQYFGPGTRLLVL.

V gene TRBV6-2 or TRBV6-3 combines with J gene TRBJ2-7; perhaps D is TRBD1 or TRBD2 (7 bases each). CDR1 MNHEY and CDR2 SVGEGT come from the germline V gene. The V end was cut by 2 bases, the J end by 2 bases, with 19 bases between. This CDR3 is built from 17 residues. CDR3 in DNA: TGTGCCAGCAGTTACCCATGGGGGGGACAGAGAACCTACGAGCAGTACTTC. Translated: CASSYPWGGQRTYEQYF.

This clonotype was recorded a few times. V gene TRBV7-8 combines with J gene TRBJ1-5, with D maybe TRBD1 (5 bases). V lost 2 bases and J 1 base, leaving 12 bases between the germline ends. Germline CDR1 SGHVS, CDR2 FQNEAQ. The CDR3 is 16 residues long. Here the CDR3 reads CASSLFGTPSNQPQHF. In DNA, the CDR3 is TGTGCCAGCAGCTTATTCGGGACGCCGAGCAATCAGCCCCAGCATTTT.

This chain uses TRBV7-9 with TRBJ1-1; D remains unclear. Germline CDR1 SEHNR, CDR2 FQNEAQ (reference sequence). Deletions cut 1 base from V and 7 bases from J, with 10 bases between. This CDR3 contains 13 residues. The CDR3 DNA reads as TGTGCCAGCAGCTTAGGAGATGCTATTGAAGCTTTCTTT. This translates into CASSLGDAIEAFF.

The CDR3: CASSYSAGQETQYF. The CDR3 DNA sequence: TGTGCCAGCAGTTACTCGGCAGGCCAAGAGACCCAGTACTTC. The chain is built from TRBV6-8 and TRBJ2-5; no clear D. This CDR3 comprises 14 residues. Between the trimmed V and J ends, which lost 0 bases and 1 base, there was a span of 6 bases. Germline V gene lookup returns CDR1 MNHGY and CDR2 SAAAGT.

This clonotype was seen just once. The chain recombines TRBV7-2 with TRBJ2-1, with no clear D. Trimming left V 5 bases short and J 7 bases short, with 12 bases between. This CDR3 comprises 13 residues. Germline V lookup: CDR1 SGHTA, CDR2 FQGNSA. The CDR3 region has the DNA TGTGCCAGCAGCCCAGCCTCACTTAATGAGCAGTTCTTC. This gives the protein CASSPASLNEQFF. The full variable domain, its missing parts supplied by reference TRBV7-2 and TRBJ2-1, is GAGVSQSPSNKVTEKGKDVELRCDPISGHTALYWYRQSLGQGLEFLIYFQGNSAPDKSGLPSDRFSAERTGGSVSTLTIQRTQQEDSAVYLCASSPASLNEQFFGPGTRLTVL.

This clonotype was detected a few times. The rearrangement links TRBV7-6 to TRBJ2-5; 7 nucleotides line up with TRBD2. The CDR3 covers 14 residues. Germline V gene data show CDR1 as SGHVS and CDR2 as FNYEAQ. V shed 3 bases and J 4 bases; nucleotides not matched to a gene: 5. The CDR3 is CASSFPAGSETQYF. The CDR3 DNA is TGTGCCAGCAGCTTCCCAGCGGGGTCAGAGACCCAGTACTTC.

This clonotype was seen a few times. The V call is TRBV11-2, the J call TRBJ2-2, with D uncertain. Looked up from germline, CDR1 is SGHAT and CDR2 is FQNNGV. The CDR3 is made up of 17 amino acids. The V gene lost 1 base and the J gene lost 3 bases, with 15 bases spanning the gap. The CDR3 DNA follows: TGTGCCAGCAGCTTAGTAGTAGGCCTAACTCACACCGGGGAGCTGTTTTTT. Translated: CASSLVVGLTHTGELFF.

V is TRBV6-1 and J is TRBJ1-2; TRBD1 is a possible D gene (5 bases). This CDR3 spans 12 amino acids. Trimming removed 8 bases at V and 3 bases at J, with 10 bases between. Germline V gene lookup returns CDR1 MNHNS and CDR2 SASEGT. The CDR3 loop is CASGDLYYGYTF. Written as DNA, the CDR3 is TGTGCCAGCGGGGACTTATACTATGGCTACACCTTC.

The chain combines TRBV12-3 or TRBV12-4 with TRBJ2-1, with D possibly TRBD2 on 5 matching bases. V was shortened by 2 bases and J by 1 base, with 12 bases between the two germline ends. The CDR3 extends over 16 amino acids. The CDR3 DNA follows: TGTGCCAGCAGTTTAAGGAGCGGTCTTTCCTACAATGAGCAGTTCTTC. It encodes CASSLRSGLSYNEQFF.

V and J are TRBV6-2 or TRBV6-3 and TRBJ1-2; 7 positions agree with TRBD1. This CDR3 region has 15 residues. After removal of 6 bases from V and 4 bases from J, the junction contained 11 bases not matched to a gene. Looked up from germline, CDR1 is MNHEY and CDR2 is SVGEGT. DNA of the CDR3: TGTGCCAGCAGGCGGCCGGGACAGAGAACCTATGGCTACACCTTC. Protein: CASRRPGQRTYGYTF.

In nucleotides, the CDR3 is TGTGCCAGCAGAGCGACAGGGGTAGAGACCCAGTACTTC. This sequence encodes CASRATGVETQYF. The J gene is TRBJ2-5, the V gene TRBV6-2 or TRBV6-3, with 8 bases aligning to TRBD1. The CDR3 totals 13 residues. Germline CDR1 is MNHEY and CDR2 is SVGEGT. Trimming took 6 bases from V and 4 from J; bases not matched to a gene: 4.

The chain combines TRBV12-3 or TRBV12-4 with TRBJ2-1, with 9 bases lining up with TRBD2. This CDR3 has 18 residues. V gave up 3 bases and J gave up 5 bases; unmatched junction bases: 14. The CDR3 DNA follows: TGTGCCAGCAGTTTTTGGGGTAGCGGGAGTCTCAAGGACAATGAGCAGTTCTTC. Amino acids: CASSFWGSGSLKDNEQFF.